Sequencing of this T cell receptor (beta chain) was carried out in a study of T cell changes during pregnancy in multiple sclerosis. The CDR3 is made up of 13 amino acids. Germline CDR1 SGHRS, CDR2 YFSETQ. V was pared by 0 bases and J by 5 bases, with 6 bases between. The assay was immunoSEQ multiplex PCR, and TCRdb's table has in-frame clones only and misses some. The sample lists about 70,000 clones, approximately 91% occurring once. This clone was detected only once. The sequence came from a female donor with multiple sclerosis, enrolled in a pregnancy study. The chain couples TRBV5-1 to TRBJ2-1; D uncertain. The source was peripheral blood, collected in the first trimester of pregnancy. CDR3 coding DNA: TGCGCCAGCAGCTTGGAACAGAACAATGAGCAGTTCTTC. It translates to CASSLEQNNEQFF.